What follows describes a single T cell receptor beta chain. Antigen unknown. Using immunoSEQ multiplex PCR, the repertoire was profiled, and TCRdb retains in-frame clones only, with some absent. This repertoire shows 77,000 or so clones, 75% to 90% found once; its top ten account for approximately 0.8%. The sample originates from a study of a mutant IDH1 vaccine in newly diagnosed glioma. Turning to the study itself: Vaccine dosing followed radiotherapy by 4-6 weeks, or accompanied temozolomide cycles. An approximately 62% male, approximately 38% female split and a mean age of approximately 38 years characterized treated patients.

Germline loops: CDR1 MNHEY, CDR2 SVGAGI. Trimming left V 6 bases short and J 3 bases short, with 11 bases between. This CDR3 is 13 amino acids long. Time point reported: week 23, last vaccination. Vaccination comprised doses that each held 300 ug of mutant IDH1 20-mer peptide, plus topical imiquimod. The J gene is TRBJ1-2, the V gene TRBV6-5, with a tentative D call TRBD1 (5 bases). The TCR was taken from a woman aged 45-60 years with glioma. Source: PBMCs, taken from a glioma patient whose treatment included an IDH1 peptide vaccine. This chain's CDR3 is CASSPQGYYGYTF. The CDR3 DNA is TGTGCCAGCAGCCCCCAGGGTTACTATGGCTACACCTTC.